Listed below are T cell receptor beta chains from one sample, sequenced in a study of cytomegalovirus exposure and HLA in healthy donors. Libraries were prepared by immunoSEQ multiplex PCR; TCRdb keeps only in-frame clonotypes and omits some of them. The sample lists some 150,000 clones, roughly three quarters occurring once. Sequencing was performed on PBMCs. All receptors come from a man aged 55-75 years in good health and CMV-seronegative. The CDR3 runs from the conserved cysteine through the conserved F or W. Fields, in order: J gene, V gene, D gene, clone size, CDR3 protein, CDR3 DNA. The D gene is left open where the match is weak. Clone size is stated in some rows and not others, as once, few, many or a class when expanded.

>TRBJ1-6|TRBV28|-|-
CASRTAGRLDSPLHF
TGTGCCAGCAGAACCGCGGGACGGTTAGATTCACCCCTCCACTTT
>TRBJ2-7|TRBV5-8|-|-
CASSPWGQTASYEQYF
TGTGCCAGCAGCCCCTGGGGCCAGACGGCCTCCTACGAGCAGTACTTC
>TRBJ2-7|TRBV5-6|-|-
CASSFQAYEQYF
TGTGCCAGCAGCTTCCAGGCCTACGAGCAGTACTTC
>TRBJ2-4|TRBV28|-|few
CASSPAALAKNIQYF
TGTGCCAGCAGTCCGGCGGCTTTAGCCAAAAACATTCAGTACTTC
>TRBJ2-2|TRBV28|TRBD1|-
CASRPGQGTGGELFF
TGTGCCAGCAGACCGGGACAGGGGACGGGCGGGGAGCTGTTTTTT
>TRBJ1-2|TRBV15|-|-
CATSRGRGMDYGYTF
TGTGCCACCAGCAGGGGCAGGGGAATGGACTATGGCTACACCTTC
>TRBJ1-3|TRBV28|TRBD1|-
CASSLDRGQAGNTIYF
TGTGCCAGCAGTTTGGACAGGGGCCAGGCTGGAAACACCATATATTTT
>TRBJ1-6|TRBV6-1|-|once
CASSEAMGRGGSSPLHF
TGTGCCAGCAGTGAAGCGATGGGTAGGGGGGGCTCTTCACCCCTCCACTTT
>TRBJ1-2|TRBV6-5|TRBD1|-
CATWTGKNYGYTF
TGTGCCACCTGGACAGGGAAAAACTATGGCTACACCTTC
>TRBJ2-7|TRBV28|-|-
CASKSWTRSYEQYF
TGTGCCAGCAAATCCTGGACTCGAAGCTACGAGCAGTACTTC
>TRBJ2-7|TRBV9|TRBD2|-
CASSVGGAGMLEQYF
TGTGCCAGCAGCGTAGGGGGAGCGGGAATGCTTGAGCAGTACTTC
>TRBJ2-2|TRBV5-1|TRBD1|few
CASSLAGTGVTGELFF
TGCGCCAGCAGCTTGGCCGGGACAGGGGTGACCGGGGAGCTGTTTTTT
>TRBJ1-2|TRBV5-1|-|-
CASTVQANYGYTF
TGCGCCAGCACGGTCCAAGCTAACTATGGCTACACCTTC
>TRBJ2-1|TRBV4-1|TRBD2|-
CASSQITSGSVVNEQFF
TGCGCCAGCAGCCAGATAACTAGCGGGAGTGTTGTTAATGAGCAGTTCTTC
>TRBJ1-1|TRBV25-1|-|few
CASSEGKRANTEAFF
TGTGCCAGCAGTGAAGGAAAGAGGGCGAACACTGAAGCTTTCTTT
>TRBJ2-2|TRBV5-1|-|-
CASSLDGSRTGELFF
TGCGCCAGCAGCTTGGACGGGTCCCGCACCGGGGAGCTGTTTTTT
>TRBJ2-7|TRBV11-2|TRBD2|-
CASSLGTSGLYEQYF
TGTGCCAGCAGCTTAGGCACTAGCGGGCTGTACGAGCAGTACTTC
>TRBJ1-4|TRBV6-6|-|few
CASSQESTNEKLFF
TGTGCCAGCAGTCAGGAATCAACTAATGAAAAACTGTTTTTT
>TRBJ1-2|TRBV30|-|-
CAWSAPSYGYTF
TGTGCCTGGAGTGCCCCCTCCTATGGCTACACCTTC
>TRBJ2-2|TRBV7-6|TRBD1|-
CASSPRTGTNTGELFF
TGTGCCAGCAGCCCCCGGACAGGGACGAACACCGGGGAGCTGTTTTTT
>TRBJ1-3|TRBV7-9|TRBD1|-
CSSSPQGAAGNTIYF
TGTTCCAGCAGCCCACAGGGGGCCGCTGGAAACACCATATATTTT
>TRBJ2-7|TRBV18|-|few
CASSPVEKSSYEQYF
TGTGCCAGCTCACCAGTCGAGAAAAGCTCCTACGAGCAGTACTTC
>TRBJ1-5|TRBV28|TRBD1|-
CASSSAGGRGYQPQHF
TGTGCCAGCAGCTCTGCTGGGGGCAGGGGGTATCAGCCCCAGCATTTT
>TRBJ1-1|TRBV29-1|-|-
CSVSRTGGLGGTEAFF
TGCAGCGTCTCCCGGACCGGGGGGCTTGGTGGCACTGAAGCTTTCTTT